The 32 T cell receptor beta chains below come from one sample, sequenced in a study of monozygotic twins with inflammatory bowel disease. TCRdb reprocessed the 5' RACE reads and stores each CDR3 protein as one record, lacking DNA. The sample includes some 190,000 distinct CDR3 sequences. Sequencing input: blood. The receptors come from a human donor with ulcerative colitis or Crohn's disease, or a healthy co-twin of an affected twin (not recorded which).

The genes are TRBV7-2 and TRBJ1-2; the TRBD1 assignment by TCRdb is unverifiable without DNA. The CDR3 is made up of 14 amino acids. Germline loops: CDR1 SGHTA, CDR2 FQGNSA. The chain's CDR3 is CASSLPGQGFGYTF.

The CDR3 region is CASSLTQKTGELFF. This sequence joins TRBV7-9 and TRBJ2-2. The CDR3 is 14 residues long. The germline CDR1 and CDR2 sequences are SEHNR and FQNEAQ (reference sequence). Drawing the rest from reference TRBV7-9 and TRBJ2-2, the complete variable domain is DTGVSQNPRHKITKRGQNVTFRCDPISEHNRLYWYRQTLGQGPEFLTYFQNEAQLEKSRLLSDRFSAERPKGSFSTLEIQRTEQGDSAMYLCASSLTQKTGELFFGEGSRLTVL.

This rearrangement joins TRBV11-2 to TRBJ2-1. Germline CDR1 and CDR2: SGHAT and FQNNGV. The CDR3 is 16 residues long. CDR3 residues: CASSLEAGSYYNEQFF.

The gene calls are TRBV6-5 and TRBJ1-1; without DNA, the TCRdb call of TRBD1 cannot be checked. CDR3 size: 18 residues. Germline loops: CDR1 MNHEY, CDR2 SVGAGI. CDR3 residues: CASSYSKGTGTGHTEAFF.

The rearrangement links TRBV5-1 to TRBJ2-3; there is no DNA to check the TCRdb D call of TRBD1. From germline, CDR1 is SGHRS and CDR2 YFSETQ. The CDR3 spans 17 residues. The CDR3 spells CASRLGLAGEKADTQYF.

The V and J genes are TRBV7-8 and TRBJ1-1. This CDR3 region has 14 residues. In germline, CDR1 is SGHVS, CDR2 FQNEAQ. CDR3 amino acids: CASSLVFREAEAFF. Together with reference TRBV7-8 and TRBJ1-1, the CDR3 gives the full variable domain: GAGVSQSPRYKVAKRGQDVALRCDPISGHVSLFWYQQALGQGPEFLTYFQNEAQLDKSGLPSDRFFAERPEGSVSTLKIQRTQQEDSAVYLCASSLVFREAEAFFGQGTRLTVV.

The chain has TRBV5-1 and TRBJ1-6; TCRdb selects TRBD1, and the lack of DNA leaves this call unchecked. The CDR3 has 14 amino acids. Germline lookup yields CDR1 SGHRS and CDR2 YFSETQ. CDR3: CASSLRQGNSPLHF.

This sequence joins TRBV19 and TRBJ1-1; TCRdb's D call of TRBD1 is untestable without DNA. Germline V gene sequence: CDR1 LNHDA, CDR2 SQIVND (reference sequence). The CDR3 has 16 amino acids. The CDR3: CASSTSRDRGNTEAFF. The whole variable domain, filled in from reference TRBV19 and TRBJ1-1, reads DGGITQSPKYLFRKEGQNVTLSCEQNLNHDAMYWYRQDPGQGLRLIYYSQIVNDFQKGDIAEGYSVSREKKESFPLTVTSAQKNPTAFYLCASSTSRDRGNTEAFFGQGTRLTVV.

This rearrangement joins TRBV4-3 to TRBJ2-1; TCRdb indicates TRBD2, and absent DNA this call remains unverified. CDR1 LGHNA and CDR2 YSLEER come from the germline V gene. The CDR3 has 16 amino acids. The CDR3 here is CASSHGVGRANNEQFF.

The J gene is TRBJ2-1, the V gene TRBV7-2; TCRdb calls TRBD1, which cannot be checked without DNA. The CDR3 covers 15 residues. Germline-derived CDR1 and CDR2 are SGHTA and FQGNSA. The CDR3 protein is CASSADSNSYNEQFF.

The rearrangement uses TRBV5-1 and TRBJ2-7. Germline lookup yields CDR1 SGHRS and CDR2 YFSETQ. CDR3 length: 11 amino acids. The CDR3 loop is CASRNTHEQYF.

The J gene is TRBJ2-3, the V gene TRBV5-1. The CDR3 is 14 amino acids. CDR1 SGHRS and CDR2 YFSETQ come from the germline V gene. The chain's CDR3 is CASSVGHTGDTQYF.

CDR3 loop: CSAPISGRAYNEQFF. The chain uses TRBV20-1 and TRBJ2-1; with no DNA, the TCRdb D assignment of TRBD2 cannot be verified. The CDR3 sequence is 15 residues long. Germline CDR1 is DFQATT and CDR2 is SNEGSKA (reference sequence).

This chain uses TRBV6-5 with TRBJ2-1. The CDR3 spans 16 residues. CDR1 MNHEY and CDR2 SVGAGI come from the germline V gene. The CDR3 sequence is CASGYSSGSSYNEQFF.

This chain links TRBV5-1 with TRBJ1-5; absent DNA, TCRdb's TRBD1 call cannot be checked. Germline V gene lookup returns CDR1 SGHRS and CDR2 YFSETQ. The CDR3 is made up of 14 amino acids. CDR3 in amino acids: CASSLGGADQPQYF. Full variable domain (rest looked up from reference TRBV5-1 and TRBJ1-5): KAGVTQTPRYLIKTRGQQVTLSCSPISGHRSVSWYQQTPGQGLQFLFEYFSETQRNKGNFPGRFSGRQFSNSRSEMNVSTLELGDSALYLCASSLGGADQPQYFGDGTRLSIL.

CDR3 residues: CSVDGGDETQYF. The chain is built from TRBV29-1 and TRBJ2-5; TCRdb lists TRBD2, though no DNA is available to test this call. From germline, CDR1 is SQVTM and CDR2 ANQGSEA. CDR3 length: 12 amino acids.

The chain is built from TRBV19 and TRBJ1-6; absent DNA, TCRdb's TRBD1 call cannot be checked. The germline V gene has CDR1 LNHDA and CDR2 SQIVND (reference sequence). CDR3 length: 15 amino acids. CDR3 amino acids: CASSPKGQNNSPLHF.

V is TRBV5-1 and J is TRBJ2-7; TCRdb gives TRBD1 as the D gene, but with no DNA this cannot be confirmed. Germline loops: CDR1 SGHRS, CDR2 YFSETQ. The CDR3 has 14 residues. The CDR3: CASSPGTELYEQYF.

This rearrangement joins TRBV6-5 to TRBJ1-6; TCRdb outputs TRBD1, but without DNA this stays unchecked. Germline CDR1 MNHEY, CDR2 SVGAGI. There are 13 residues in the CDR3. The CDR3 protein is CASYRDLNSPLHF.

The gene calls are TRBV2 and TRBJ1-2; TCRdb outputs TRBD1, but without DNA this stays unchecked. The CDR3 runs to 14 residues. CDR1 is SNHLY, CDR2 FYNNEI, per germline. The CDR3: CASNAGTLPYGYTF.

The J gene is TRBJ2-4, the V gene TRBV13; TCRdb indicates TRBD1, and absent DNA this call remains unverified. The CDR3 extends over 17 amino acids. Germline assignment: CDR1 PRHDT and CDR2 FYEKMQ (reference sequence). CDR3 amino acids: CASSNWTDRWTKNIQYF.

This CDR3 reads CASSLVGGTSDTQYF. V usage is TRBV7-2 and J usage is TRBJ2-3; TCRdb designates TRBD2, a call that cannot be tested without DNA. The CDR3 extends over 15 amino acids. The germline gives CDR1 SGHTA, CDR2 FQGNSA.

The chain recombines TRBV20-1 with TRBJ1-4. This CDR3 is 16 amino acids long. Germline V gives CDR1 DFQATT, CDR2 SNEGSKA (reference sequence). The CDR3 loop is CSARDSLSPRDEKLFF.

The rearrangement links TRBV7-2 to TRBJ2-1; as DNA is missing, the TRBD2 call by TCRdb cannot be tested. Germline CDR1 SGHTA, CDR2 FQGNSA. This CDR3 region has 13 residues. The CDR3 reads CASSPGLAGEQFF. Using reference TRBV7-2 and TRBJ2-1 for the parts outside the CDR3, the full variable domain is GAGVSQSPSNKVTEKGKDVELRCDPISGHTALYWYRQSLGQGLEFLIYFQGNSAPDKSGLPSDRFSAERTGGSVSTLTIQRTQQEDSAVYLCASSPGLAGEQFFGPGTRLTVL.

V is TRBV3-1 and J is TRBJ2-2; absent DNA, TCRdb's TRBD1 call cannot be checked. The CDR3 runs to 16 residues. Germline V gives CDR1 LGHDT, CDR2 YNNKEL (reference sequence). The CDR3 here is CASSQGAPRGGGELFF.

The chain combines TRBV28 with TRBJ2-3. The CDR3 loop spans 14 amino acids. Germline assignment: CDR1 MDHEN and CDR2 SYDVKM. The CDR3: CASSEPIGTDTQYF.

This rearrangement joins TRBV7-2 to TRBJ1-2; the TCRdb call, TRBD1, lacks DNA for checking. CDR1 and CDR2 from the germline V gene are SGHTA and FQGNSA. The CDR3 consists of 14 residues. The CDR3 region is CASSSRTGEYGYTF.

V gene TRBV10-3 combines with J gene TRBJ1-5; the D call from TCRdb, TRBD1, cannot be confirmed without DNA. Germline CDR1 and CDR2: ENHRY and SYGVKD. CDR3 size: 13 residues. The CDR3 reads CAIRQGEGQPQHF.

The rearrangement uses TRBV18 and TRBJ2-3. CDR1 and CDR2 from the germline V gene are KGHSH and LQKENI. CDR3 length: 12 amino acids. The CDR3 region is CASSPNRDTQYF. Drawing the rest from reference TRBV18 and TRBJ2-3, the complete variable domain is NAGVMQNPRHLVRRRGQEARLRCSPMKGHSHVYWYRQLPEEGLKFMVYLQKENIIDESGMPKERFSAEFPKEGPSILRIQQVVRGDSAAYFCASSPNRDTQYFGPGTRLTVL.

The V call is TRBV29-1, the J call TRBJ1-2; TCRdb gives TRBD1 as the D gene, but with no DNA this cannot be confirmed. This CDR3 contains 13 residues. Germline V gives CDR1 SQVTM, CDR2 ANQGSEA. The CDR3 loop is CSVSGQGNYGHTF.

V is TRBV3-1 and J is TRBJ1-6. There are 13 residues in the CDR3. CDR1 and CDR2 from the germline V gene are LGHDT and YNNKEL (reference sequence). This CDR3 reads CASSHGLASPLHF.

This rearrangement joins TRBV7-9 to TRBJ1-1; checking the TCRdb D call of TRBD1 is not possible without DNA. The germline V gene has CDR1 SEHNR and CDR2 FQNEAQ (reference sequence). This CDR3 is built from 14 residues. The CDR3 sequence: CASSLAGGSGEAFF.